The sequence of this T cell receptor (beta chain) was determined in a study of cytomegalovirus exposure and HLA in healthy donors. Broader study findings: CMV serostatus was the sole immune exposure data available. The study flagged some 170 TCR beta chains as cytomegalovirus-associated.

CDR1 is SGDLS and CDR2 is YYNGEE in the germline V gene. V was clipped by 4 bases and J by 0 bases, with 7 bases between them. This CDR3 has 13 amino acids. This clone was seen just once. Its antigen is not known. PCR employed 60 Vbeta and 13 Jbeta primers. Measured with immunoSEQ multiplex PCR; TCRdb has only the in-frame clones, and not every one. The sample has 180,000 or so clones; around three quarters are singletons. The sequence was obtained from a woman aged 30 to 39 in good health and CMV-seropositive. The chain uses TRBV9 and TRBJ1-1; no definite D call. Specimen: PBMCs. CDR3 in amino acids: CASSPGLNTEAFF. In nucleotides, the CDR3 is TGTGCCAGCAGCCCCGGTCTGAACACTGAAGCTTTCTTT.